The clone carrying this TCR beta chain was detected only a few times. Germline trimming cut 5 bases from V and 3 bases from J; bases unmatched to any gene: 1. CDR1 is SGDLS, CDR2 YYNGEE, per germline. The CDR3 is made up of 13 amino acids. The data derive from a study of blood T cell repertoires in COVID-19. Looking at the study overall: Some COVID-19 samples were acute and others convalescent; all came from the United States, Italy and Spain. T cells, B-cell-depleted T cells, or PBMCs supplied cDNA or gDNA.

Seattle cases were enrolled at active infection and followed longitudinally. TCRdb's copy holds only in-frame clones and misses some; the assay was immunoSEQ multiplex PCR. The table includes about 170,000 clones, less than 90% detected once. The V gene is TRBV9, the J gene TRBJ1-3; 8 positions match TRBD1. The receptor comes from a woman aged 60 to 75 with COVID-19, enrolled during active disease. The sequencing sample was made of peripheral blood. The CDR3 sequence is CASRGTGGNTIYF. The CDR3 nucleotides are TGTGCCAGCAGAGGGACAGGTGGAAACACCATATATTTT.